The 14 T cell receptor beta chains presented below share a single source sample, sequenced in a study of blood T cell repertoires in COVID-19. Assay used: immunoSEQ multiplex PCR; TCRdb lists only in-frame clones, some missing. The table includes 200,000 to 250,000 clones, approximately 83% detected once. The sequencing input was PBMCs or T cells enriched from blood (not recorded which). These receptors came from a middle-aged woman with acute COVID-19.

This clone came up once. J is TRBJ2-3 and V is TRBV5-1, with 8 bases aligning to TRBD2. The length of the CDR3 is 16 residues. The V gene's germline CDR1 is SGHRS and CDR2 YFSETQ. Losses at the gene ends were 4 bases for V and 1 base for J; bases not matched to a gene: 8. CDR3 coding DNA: TGCGCCAGCAGCATACCGAGCGGGGGTGGCACAGATACGCAGTATTTT. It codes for CASSIPSGGGTDTQYF.

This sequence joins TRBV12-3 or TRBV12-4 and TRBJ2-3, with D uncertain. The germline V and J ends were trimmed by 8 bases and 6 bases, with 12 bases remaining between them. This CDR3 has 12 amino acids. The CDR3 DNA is TGTGCCAGCTCTTATCGGTGGGATACGCAGTATTTT. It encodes CASSYRWDTQYF.

Here the CDR3 DNA reads TGTGCCAGCAGCTTTGGCACCCAAGAGACCCAGTACTTC. Translation gives CASSFGTQETQYF. The V gene is TRBV5-6, the J gene TRBJ2-5; unclear D gene. The CDR3 covers 13 residues. V lost 2 bases and J 1 base, leaving 6 bases between the germline ends. Germline V CDR1 and CDR2: SGHDT, YYEEEE.

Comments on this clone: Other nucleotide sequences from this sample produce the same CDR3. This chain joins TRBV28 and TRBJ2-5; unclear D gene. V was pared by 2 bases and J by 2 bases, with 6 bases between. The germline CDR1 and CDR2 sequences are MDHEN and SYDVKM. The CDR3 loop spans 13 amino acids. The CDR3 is CASSLPVQETQYF. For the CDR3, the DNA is TGTGCCAGCAGTTTACCCGTTCAAGAGACCCAGTACTTC.

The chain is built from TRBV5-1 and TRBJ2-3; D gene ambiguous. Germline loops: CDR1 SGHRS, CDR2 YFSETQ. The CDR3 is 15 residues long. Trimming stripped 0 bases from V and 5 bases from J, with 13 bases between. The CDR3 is CASSLEGSSGDTQYF. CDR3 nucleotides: TGCGCCAGCAGCTTGGAAGGCTCCTCGGGAGATACGCAGTATTTT.

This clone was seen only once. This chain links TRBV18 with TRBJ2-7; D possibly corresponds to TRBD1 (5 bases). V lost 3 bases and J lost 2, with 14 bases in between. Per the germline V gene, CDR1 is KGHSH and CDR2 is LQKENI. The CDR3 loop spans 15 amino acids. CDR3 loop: CASSPNDRIPYEQYF. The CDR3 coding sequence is TGTGCCAGCTCACCCAACGACAGAATCCCCTACGAGCAGTACTTC.

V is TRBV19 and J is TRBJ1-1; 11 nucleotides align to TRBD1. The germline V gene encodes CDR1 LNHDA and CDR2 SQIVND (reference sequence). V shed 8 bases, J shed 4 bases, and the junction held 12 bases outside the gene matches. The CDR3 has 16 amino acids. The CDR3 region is CASFTGQGASGTEAFF. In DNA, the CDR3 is TGTGCCAGTTTCACCGGACAGGGGGCATCGGGCACTGAAGCTTTCTTT. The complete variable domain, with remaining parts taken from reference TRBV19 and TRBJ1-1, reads DGGITQSPKYLFRKEGQNVTLSCEQNLNHDAMYWYRQDPGQGLRLIYYSQIVNDFQKGDIAEGYSVSREKKESFPLTVTSAQKNPTAFYLCASFTGQGASGTEAFFGQGTRLTVV.

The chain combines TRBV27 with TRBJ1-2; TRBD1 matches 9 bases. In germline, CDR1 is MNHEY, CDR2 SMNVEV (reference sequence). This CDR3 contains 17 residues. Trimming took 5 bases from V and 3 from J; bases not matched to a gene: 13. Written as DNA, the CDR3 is TGTGCCAGCAGTACCCGGCTTGTACAGGGGGCTGACTATGGCTACACCTTC. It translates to CASSTRLVQGADYGYTF.

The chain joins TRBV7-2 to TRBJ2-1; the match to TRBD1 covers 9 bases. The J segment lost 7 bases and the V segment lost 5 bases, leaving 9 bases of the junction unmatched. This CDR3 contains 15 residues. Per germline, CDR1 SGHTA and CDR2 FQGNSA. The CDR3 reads CASSLTGGGPNEQFF. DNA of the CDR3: TGTGCCAGCAGCCTAACAGGGGGCGGGCCGAATGAGCAGTTCTTC.

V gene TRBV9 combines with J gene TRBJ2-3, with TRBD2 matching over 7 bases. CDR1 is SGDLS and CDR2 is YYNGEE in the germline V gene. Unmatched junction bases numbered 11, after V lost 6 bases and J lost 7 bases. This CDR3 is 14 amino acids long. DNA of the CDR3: TGTGCCAGCAACCAGGGATTCGGGGGGTATACGCAGTATTTT. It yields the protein CASNQGFGGYTQYF.

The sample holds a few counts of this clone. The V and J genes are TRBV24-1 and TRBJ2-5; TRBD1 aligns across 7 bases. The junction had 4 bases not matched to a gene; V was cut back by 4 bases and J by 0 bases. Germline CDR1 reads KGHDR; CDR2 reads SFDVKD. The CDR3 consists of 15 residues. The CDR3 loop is CATSDLDRDQETQYF. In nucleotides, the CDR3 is TGTGCCACCAGTGACCTCGACAGGGACCAAGAGACCCAGTACTTC.

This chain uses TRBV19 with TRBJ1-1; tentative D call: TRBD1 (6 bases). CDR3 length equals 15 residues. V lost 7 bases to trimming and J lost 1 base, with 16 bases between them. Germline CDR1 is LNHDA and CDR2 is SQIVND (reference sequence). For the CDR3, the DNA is TGTGCCAGTAATACAGGACAGACCAAGAACACTGAAGCTTTCTTT. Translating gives CASNTGQTKNTEAFF. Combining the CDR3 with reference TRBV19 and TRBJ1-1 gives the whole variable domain DGGITQSPKYLFRKEGQNVTLSCEQNLNHDAMYWYRQDPGQGLRLIYYSQIVNDFQKGDIAEGYSVSREKKESFPLTVTSAQKNPTAFYLCASNTGQTKNTEAFFGQGTRLTVV.

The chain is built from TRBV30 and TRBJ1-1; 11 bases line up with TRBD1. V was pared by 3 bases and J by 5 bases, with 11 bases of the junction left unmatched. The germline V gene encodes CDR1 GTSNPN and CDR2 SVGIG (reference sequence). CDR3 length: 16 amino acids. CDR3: CAWSAPGQGGVTEAFF. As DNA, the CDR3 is TGTGCCTGGAGCGCGCCGGGACAGGGGGGAGTAACTGAAGCTTTCTTT.

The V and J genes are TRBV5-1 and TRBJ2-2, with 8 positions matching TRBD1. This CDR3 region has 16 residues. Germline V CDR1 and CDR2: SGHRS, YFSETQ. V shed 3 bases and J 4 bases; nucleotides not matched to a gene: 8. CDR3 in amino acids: CASSSTGVGGTGELFF. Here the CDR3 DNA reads TGCGCCAGCAGCTCGACAGGGGTCGGGGGCACCGGGGAGCTGTTTTTT. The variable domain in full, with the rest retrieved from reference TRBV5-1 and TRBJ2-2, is KAGVTQTPRYLIKTRGQQVTLSCSPISGHRSVSWYQQTPGQGLQFLFEYFSETQRNKGNFPGRFSGRQFSNSRSEMNVSTLELGDSALYLCASSSTGVGGTGELFFGEGSRLTVL.